A single sample gave rise to the 22 T cell receptor beta chains below, sequenced in a study of blood T cell repertoires in COVID-19. Clones were read by immunoSEQ multiplex PCR, and TCRdb kept only the in-frame ones, dropping some. The sample consists of over 75,000 clones, around four fifths of them appearing once. Sequenced material: peripheral blood. The receptors come from a human donor in a cohort sampled during active COVID-19.

Relative to its sample, this clone is medium-sized. The V gene is TRBV28, the J gene TRBJ1-6, with D unclear. The CDR3 is made up of 15 amino acids. V dropped 6 bases and J dropped 6 bases, with 15 bases sitting between them. CDR1 is MDHEN, CDR2 SYDVKM, per germline. CDR3 nucleotide sequence: TGTGCCAGCAGCCCCGGCGGCGGGATTAATTCACCCCTCCACTTT. This translates into CASSPGGGINSPLHF.

In DNA form, the CDR3 reads TGTGCCAGCGGAGGAGGGGAGAGAGAAAAACTGTTTTTT. Protein product: CASGGGEREKLFF. The chain employs TRBV19 and TRBJ1-4; perhaps TRBD1 as D (5 bases). There are 13 residues in the CDR3. Germline-derived CDR1 and CDR2 are LNHDA and SQIVND (reference sequence). V lost 9 bases and J 8 bases, leaving 16 bases between the germline ends.

The chain couples TRBV28 to TRBJ2-2, with D perhaps TRBD1 (5 bases). CDR1 is MDHEN, CDR2 SYDVKM, per germline. The V and J ends lost 8 bases and 1 base respectively, with 14 bases between them. CDR3 length: 15 residues. The CDR3 spells CASSRRQLNTGELFF. CDR3 DNA: TGTGCCAGCTCCCGGCGACAGTTGAACACCGGGGAGCTGTTTTTT.

The V and J genes are TRBV9 and TRBJ1-2; TRBD1 might be the D (6 bases). CDR1 and CDR2 from the germline V gene are SGDLS and YYNGEE. With 0 bases removed from V and 8 bases from J, the gap between germline ends came to 11 bases. CDR3 length equals 13 residues. The CDR3 coding sequence is TGTGCCAGCAGCGTAGGAGGGGGAAACGGCTACACCTTC. It codes for CASSVGGGNGYTF.

The genes are TRBV21-1 and TRBJ2-3; the DNA was not used to check the table's D call, TRBD2. TRBV21-1 is marked as a pseudogene. The CDR3 loop spans 17 amino acids. The CDR3 bases are TGTGCCAGCAGCGCTCCGGAGAGCGGGAGGCTCACAGATACGCAGTATTTT. Protein product: CASSAPESGRLTDTQYF.

The chain uses TRBV7-9 and TRBJ1-2; D gene uncertain. This CDR3 comprises 13 residues. The germline V and J ends were trimmed by 3 bases and 4 bases, with 9 bases remaining between them. CDR1 is SEHNR and CDR2 is FQNEAQ in the germline V gene (reference sequence). The CDR3 DNA reads TGTGCCAGCAGCTTCGATAGTCTCTATGGCTACACCTTC. Amino acid sequence: CASSFDSLYGYTF.

This chain joins TRBV2 and TRBJ2-5, with 7 bases that match TRBD2. CDR1 SNHLY and CDR2 FYNNEI come from the germline V gene. Trimming cost V 7 bases and J 5 bases; bases outside gene matches: 13. The CDR3 length is 15 residues. CDR3 in amino acids: CASTLGEGSFETQYF. The DNA of the CDR3 is TGTGCCAGCACCTTGGGGGAGGGCAGTTTCGAGACCCAGTACTTC. The full variable domain, completed using reference TRBV2 and TRBJ2-5, is EPEVTQTPSHQVTQMGQEVILRCVPISNHLYFYWYRQILGQKVEFLVSFYNNEISEKSEIFDDQFSVERPDGSNFTLKIRSTKLEDSAMYFCASTLGEGSFETQYFGPGTRLLVL.

This sequence joins TRBV9 and TRBJ1-5, with D possibly being TRBD1 (6 bases). The germline CDR1 and CDR2 sequences are SGDLS and YYNGEE. V gave up 3 bases and J gave up 6 bases, with 16 bases separating them. The CDR3 totals 15 residues. CDR3 in DNA: TGTGCCAGCAGCGAATCTGGGACACGAGGTCAGCCCCAGCATTTT. It encodes CASSESGTRGQPQHF.

This rearrangement joins TRBV12-3 or TRBV12-4 to TRBJ1-2; tentatively, D is TRBD1 (5 bases). This CDR3 is built from 13 residues. Trimming left V 5 bases short and J 2 bases short, with 9 bases between. The CDR3 region has the DNA TGTGCCAGCAGTCCGGGACTGAACTATGGCTACACCTTC. Its protein is CASSPGLNYGYTF.

The chain employs TRBV5-1 and TRBJ2-1, with D perhaps TRBD2 (5 bases). Germline V gene data show CDR1 as SGHRS and CDR2 as YFSETQ. Trimming stripped 5 bases from V and 8 bases from J, with 17 bases between. The CDR3 totals 14 residues. DNA for the CDR3: TGCGCCAGCAGGCATGACGGGATTAACGATGAGCAGTTCTTC. Translation gives CASRHDGINDEQFF.

This sequence joins TRBV3-1 (or the pseudogene TRBV3-2) and TRBJ1-1; a weak D match, TRBD1 (5 bases). There are 14 residues in the CDR3. Germline assignment: CDR1 LGHDT and CDR2 YNNKEL (reference sequence). V lost 4 bases, J lost 4 bases, and 13 bases lay in between. CDR3 protein: CASSRGGSGTEAFF. CDR3 sequence (DNA): TGTGCCAGCAGCCGTGGGGGGTCCGGCACTGAAGCTTTCTTT.

The rearrangement joins TRBV7-2 to TRBJ1-6; possibly TRBD1 for D (6 bases). The germline CDR1 and CDR2 sequences are SGHTA and FQGNSA. V lost 3 bases and J 7 bases, leaving 7 bases between the germline ends. CDR3 size: 13 residues. CDR3 DNA sequence: TGTGCCAGCAGCTTTACAGGGAATTCACCCCTCCACTTT. As protein: CASSFTGNSPLHF.

The rearrangement links TRBV4-2 to TRBJ1-5, with unresolved D. The length of the CDR3 is 15 residues. Trimming removed 0 bases from V and 7 bases from J, with 13 bases in between. The V gene's germline CDR1 is LGHNA and CDR2 YNFKEQ. The CDR3 nucleotides are TGTGCCAGCAGCCAAGAGGGCGACGGCAGACAGCCCCAGCATTTT. Encoded protein: CASSQEGDGRQPQHF.

On this clone: The junction departs from the called germline gene at one end, perhaps through a read error. CDR3 sequence reads: CATNDGEYTEQFF. CDR3 DNA sequence: TGTGCCACTAACGACGGGGAATACACTGAGCAGTTCTTC. This chain uses TRBV6-1 with TRBJ2-1; a weak D match, TRBD2 (5 bases). CDR3 length equals 13 residues. In germline, CDR1 is MNHNS, CDR2 SASEGT.

The CDR3 sequence: CASSLAGNYNEQFF. The CDR3 nucleotides read TGCGCCAGCAGCCTCGCCGGGAACTACAATGAGCAGTTCTTC. This rearrangement joins TRBV5-1 to TRBJ2-1, with a weak D call TRBD2 (5 bases). V lost 4 bases and J 3 bases, leaving 11 bases between the germline ends. Germline V gene sequence: CDR1 SGHRS, CDR2 YFSETQ. The CDR3 loop spans 14 amino acids.

The V gene is TRBV9, the J gene TRBJ1-2; the match to TRBD1 covers 8 bases. V lost 3 bases to trimming and J lost 2 bases; unmatched junction nucleotides: 3. CDR3 length: 14 amino acids. CDR1 SGDLS and CDR2 YYNGEE come from the germline V gene. The CDR3 DNA reads as TGTGCCAGCAGCGCGGGACAGGACAACTATGGCTACACCTTC. Encoded protein: CASSAGQDNYGYTF.

The V gene is TRBV6-6, the J gene TRBJ1-3; D is undetermined. Trimming cost V 6 bases and J 0 bases, with 12 bases left between them. The CDR3 sequence is 15 residues long. The germline V gene has CDR1 MNHNY and CDR2 SVGAGI (reference sequence). CDR3 loop: CASSQLGSSGNTIYF. In nucleotides, the CDR3 is TGTGCCAGCAGCCAACTCGGGAGCTCTGGAAACACCATATATTTT.

The CDR3 bases are TGTGCCAGCTCGTACACCGGGACAGGGAACAATGAGCAGTTCTTC. Protein product: CASSYTGTGNNEQFF. The chain recombines TRBV18 with TRBJ2-1; the match to TRBD1 covers 9 bases. Per the germline V gene, CDR1 is KGHSH and CDR2 is LQKENI. Trimming removed 6 bases from V and 5 bases from J; junction bases left unmatched: 8. The CDR3 covers 15 residues.

The chain employs TRBV3-1 (or the pseudogene TRBV3-2) and TRBJ2-1; 11 bases align to TRBD2. The CDR3 loop spans 19 amino acids. Germline-derived CDR1 and CDR2 are LGHDT and YNNKEL (reference sequence). V lost 0 bases to trimming and J lost 8 bases; unmatched junction nucleotides: 15. The CDR3 loop is CASSQDAHSGGAGLYEQFF. The CDR3 DNA reads as TGTGCCAGCAGCCAAGATGCGCATAGCGGGGGGGCCGGGTTATATGAGCAGTTCTTC.

V gene TRBV19 combines with J gene TRBJ2-5, with D hard to call. This CDR3 has 10 amino acids. Germline V gives CDR1 LNHDA, CDR2 SQIVND (reference sequence). V lost 8 bases and J 4 bases, leaving 5 bases between the germline ends. This CDR3 is CASPRETQYF. CDR3 DNA: TGTGCCAGTCCTAGAGAGACCCAGTACTTC.

The chain is built from TRBV3-1 (or the pseudogene TRBV3-2) and TRBJ2-3; 8 nucleotides match TRBD2. The CDR3 contains 16 residues. The junction had 12 bases not matched to a gene; V was cut back by 2 bases and J by 8 bases. The germline gives CDR1 LGHDT, CDR2 YNNKEL (reference sequence). The chain's CDR3 is CASSQPSGRGLGTQYF. In DNA form, the CDR3 reads TGTGCCAGCAGCCAACCGAGCGGGAGAGGGTTGGGTACGCAGTATTTT.

Points on this clone: At one boundary the junction diverges from the germline segment, which might be a read error. V usage is TRBV7-7 and J usage is TRBJ2-3; 16 nucleotides match TRBD2. The CDR3 is 19 amino acids. CDR1 and CDR2 from the germline V gene are SSHAT and FNYEAQ (reference sequence). The CDR3 nucleotides read TGTGCTAGCAGCTTAGTCCTGGGACTAGCGGGGGGGCCGTTAGATACGCAGTATTTT. Translation: CASSLVLGLAGGPLDTQYF.